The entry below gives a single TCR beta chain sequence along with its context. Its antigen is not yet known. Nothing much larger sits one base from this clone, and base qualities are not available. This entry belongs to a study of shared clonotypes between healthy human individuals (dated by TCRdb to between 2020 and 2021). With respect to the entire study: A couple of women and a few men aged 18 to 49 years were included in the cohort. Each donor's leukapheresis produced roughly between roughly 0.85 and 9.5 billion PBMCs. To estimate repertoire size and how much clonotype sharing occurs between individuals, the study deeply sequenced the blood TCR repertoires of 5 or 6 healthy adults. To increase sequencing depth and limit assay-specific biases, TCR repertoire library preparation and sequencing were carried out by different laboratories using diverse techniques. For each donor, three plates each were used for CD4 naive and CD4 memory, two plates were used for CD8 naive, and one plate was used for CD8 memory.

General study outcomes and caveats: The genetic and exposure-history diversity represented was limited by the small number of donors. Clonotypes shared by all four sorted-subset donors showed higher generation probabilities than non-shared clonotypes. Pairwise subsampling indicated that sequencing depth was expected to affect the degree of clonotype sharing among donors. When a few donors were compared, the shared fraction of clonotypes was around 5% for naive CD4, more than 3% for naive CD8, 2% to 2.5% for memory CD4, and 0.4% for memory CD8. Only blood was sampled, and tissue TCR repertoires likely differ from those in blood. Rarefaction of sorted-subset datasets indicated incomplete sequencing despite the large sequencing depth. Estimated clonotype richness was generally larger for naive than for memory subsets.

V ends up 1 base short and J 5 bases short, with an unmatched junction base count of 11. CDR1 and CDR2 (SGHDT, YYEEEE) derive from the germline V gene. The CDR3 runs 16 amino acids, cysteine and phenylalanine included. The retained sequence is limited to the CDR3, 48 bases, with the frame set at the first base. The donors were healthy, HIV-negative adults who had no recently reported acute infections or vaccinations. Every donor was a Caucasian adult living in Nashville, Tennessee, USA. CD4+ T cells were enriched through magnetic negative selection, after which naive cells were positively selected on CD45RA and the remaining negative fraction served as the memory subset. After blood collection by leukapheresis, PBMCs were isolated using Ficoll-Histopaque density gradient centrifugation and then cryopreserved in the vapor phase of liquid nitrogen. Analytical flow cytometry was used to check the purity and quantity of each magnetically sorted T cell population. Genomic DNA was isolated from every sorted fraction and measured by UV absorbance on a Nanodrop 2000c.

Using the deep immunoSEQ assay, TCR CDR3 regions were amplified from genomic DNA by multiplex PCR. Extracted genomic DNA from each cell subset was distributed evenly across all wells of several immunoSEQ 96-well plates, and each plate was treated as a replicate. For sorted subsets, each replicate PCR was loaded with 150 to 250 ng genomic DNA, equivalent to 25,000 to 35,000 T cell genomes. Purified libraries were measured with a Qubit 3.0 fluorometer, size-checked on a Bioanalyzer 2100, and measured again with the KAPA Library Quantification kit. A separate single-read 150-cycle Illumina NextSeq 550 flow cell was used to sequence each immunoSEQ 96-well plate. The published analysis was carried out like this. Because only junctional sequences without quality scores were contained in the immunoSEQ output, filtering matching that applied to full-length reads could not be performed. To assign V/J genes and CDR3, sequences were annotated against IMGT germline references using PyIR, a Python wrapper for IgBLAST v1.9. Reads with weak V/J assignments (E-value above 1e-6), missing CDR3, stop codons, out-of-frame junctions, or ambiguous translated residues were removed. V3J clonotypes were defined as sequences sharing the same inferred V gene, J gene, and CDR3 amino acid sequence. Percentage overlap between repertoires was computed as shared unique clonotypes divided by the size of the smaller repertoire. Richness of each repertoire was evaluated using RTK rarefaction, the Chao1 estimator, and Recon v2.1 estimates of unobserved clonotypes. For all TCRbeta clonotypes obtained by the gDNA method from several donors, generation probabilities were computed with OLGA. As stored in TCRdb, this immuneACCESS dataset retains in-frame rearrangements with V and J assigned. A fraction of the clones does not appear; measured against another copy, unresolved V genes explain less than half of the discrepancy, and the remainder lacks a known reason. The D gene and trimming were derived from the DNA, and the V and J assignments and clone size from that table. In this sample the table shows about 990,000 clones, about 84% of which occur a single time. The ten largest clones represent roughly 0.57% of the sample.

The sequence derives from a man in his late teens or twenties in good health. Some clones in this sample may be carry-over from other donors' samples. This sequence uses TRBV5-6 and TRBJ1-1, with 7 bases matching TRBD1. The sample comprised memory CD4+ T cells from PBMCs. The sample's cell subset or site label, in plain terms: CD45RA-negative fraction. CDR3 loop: CASSLLGAGGRTEAFF. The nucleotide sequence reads TGTGCCAGCAGCTTGTTGGGAGCAGGGGGACGGACTGAAGCTTTCTTT.